This record concerns one T cell receptor (beta chain) sequence. One junction end does not reproduce the germline sequence, and a read error may be involved. This specimen belongs to a study of T cells in localized non-small cell lung cancer. Germline V gene sequence: CDR1 SSHAT, CDR2 FNYEAQ (reference sequence). The CDR3 sequence is 16 residues long. Sequencing used immunoSEQ multiplex PCR; TCRdb keeps in-frame clones, though not all of them. The sample carries about 59,000 clones, around 90% recorded once. This TCR was sampled from a man between 40 and 75 years old with stage I squamous cell lung carcinoma. The sample here was peripheral blood, taken before any cancer treatment. V is TRBV7-7 and J is TRBJ2-7; D gene uncertain. Here the CDR3 DNA reads TGTGCTAGCAGCCGCGCTTACTCTTCTAGCTCCTACGAGCAGTACTTC. It encodes CASSRAYSSSSYEQYF.